The sequence of this T cell receptor beta chain was determined in a study of chemoradiotherapy in HPV16-positive cancers. Study summary: A couple of HPV16-positive patients' cells yielded candidate HPV-specific clones and common motifs.

Here immunoSEQ multiplex PCR was the method, and the copy in TCRdb shows in-frame clones only, minus some. The sample lists about 12,000 clones; 88% were seen once. The germline V gene encodes CDR1 LGHNA and CDR2 YSLEER. V lost 3 bases and J 3 bases, leaving 10 bases between the germline ends. The CDR3 spans 14 residues. The rearrangement uses TRBV4-3 and TRBJ2-3; D remains unclear. Material: blood, obtained from a patient who underwent chemoradiotherapy. The source of this sequence is a human donor with HPV-associated anogenital cancer. CDR3 in amino acids: CASSHPERTDTQYF. The CDR3 nucleotides are TGCGCCAGCAGCCACCCAGAAAGAACAGATACGCAGTATTTT.